This section outlines one T cell receptor beta chain sequence together with its context. Its antigen remains undetermined. One end of the junction does not line up with germline, which may come from a read error. The TCR beta CDR3 regions were amplified from the RNA transcripts. A first-round RT-PCR of the TCR CDR3 used the HTBI primer set with the Qiagen OneStep RT-PCR kit. Libraries were constructed in a second round of multiplex PCR, after which size selection and purification were carried out. The libraries were sequenced on an Illumina HiSeq2000 using paired-end 100 bp reads. Turning to the authors' computational methods: SOAPnuke was used to process the raw data, throwing out any read that contained adapters or uncalled bases, had a mean Phred below 15, or lacked an exact constant-primer or identifier match. COPE v1.2.5 was used to merge the high-quality paired reads, and each unique nucleotide sequence was defined as a clonotype. Clonotypes were aligned to IMGT TRBV, TRBD and TRBJ reference segments using MiTCR v1.1. Only V-J combinations with frequency above 0.0001, covering 99% to 99.2% of repertoires, were analysed. A TCS score was defined as the ratio between F50 (clonal expansion) and ExV (chaos), using BLOSUM62-based TCRdist between CDR3 peptides within each V-J. Welch's t-statistics and random forest reduced roughly 500 V-J features to under 15, which were used in a naive Bayes classifier (R e1071). TCRdb trimmed the raw reads at Q25, called clones with MiXCR and kept productive beta chains. Rows are combined by CDR3 protein, so each entry shows the most common genes and DNA. It is TCRdb's table, rather than the study itself, that gives the V and J calls and clone size. This sample holds hundreds of thousands of distinct CDR3 sequences; around 46% were observed only once. Just under 8.5% of the sample goes to the ten largest clones.

The CDR3 numbers 14 residues from cysteine through phenylalanine. Just CDR3 DNA is preserved here, 42 bases in frame from base 1. Via the germline V gene, CDR1 is MNHEY and CDR2 SVGAGI. Stable Graves' hyperthyroidism was defined as no progression to ophthalmopathy during 18 months of follow-up. Hyperthyroidism patients were aged 18 to 65 years and newly diagnosed, with disease duration of less than 2 months. Any patient with an uncontrolled infection, another autoimmune disease, pregnancy or lactation was excluded. Diagnoses relied on clinical symptoms, serum thyroxine and TRAb, thyroid ultrasound and orbital computed tomography. Total RNA was extracted with Trizol reagent, and quality was checked on an Agilent 2100 Bioanalyzer. This record belongs to a study of T cells in Graves' hyperthyroidism and ophthalmopathy (dated by TCRdb to about 2019). Study-level background: A discovery cohort of roughly 96 patients, about 43 with Graves' ophthalmopathy and approximately 60 with stable Graves' hyperthyroidism, was used to find distinguishing TCR V-J signatures. Whether ophthalmopathy could be predicted prospectively was tested in an independent validation cohort made up of roughly 19 hyperthyroidism patients plus 17 patients who later progressed to ophthalmopathy. In addition, the study compared T-cell repertoires in thyroid tissue and in blood from roughly six Graves' hyperthyroidism patients. After blood sampling, hyperthyroidism patients were treated with methimazole at a starting dose of 30 mg daily, and ophthalmopathy patients were treated with high-dose intravenous methylprednisolone. The roughly 94 discovery patients were randomly divided into training and test sets at a 7:3 ratio. TCR Vbeta CDR3 sequencing of 130 to 150 peripheral blood samples (fewer than 45 ophthalmopathy, 75 or so hyperthyroidism and some 17 progressor patients) is reported in the paper. What the authors observed across the whole study: In cross-validation, a model built on a 13 V-J signature told ophthalmopathy apart from stable hyperthyroidism with roughly 87% sensitivity and about 81% specificity, and in testing the same model reached 80%/75%. In validation, the model predicted progression to ophthalmopathy a median of about 6 months before onset, with approximately 71% sensitivity and roughly 77% specificity. Sample size was not statistically predetermined, and blinding of investigators to group allocation was not performed. Most expanded thyroid clonotypes (frequency above 0.001) were also detected in blood, a finding suggesting that blood repertoires may reflect thyroid immune responses.

The clonotype originates from a woman under 30 with Graves' hyperthyroidism. Donor details come from another sample of the same person, matched by shared clones. Recombination joined TRBV6-5 with TRBJ1-1; tentative D gene TRBD1, with 6 bases matching. Material: peripheral blood or thyroid tissue (not recorded which). DNA sequence: TGTGCCATCAGTTACGGACAGATGAACACTGAAGCTTTCTTT. Translated, it gives CAISYGQMNTEAFF.